The next 2 T cell receptor beta chains were all read from a single sample in a study of technical replicates of blood from a handful of donors. This table comes from immunoSEQ multiplex PCR, and its TCRdb copy is limited to in-frame clones, with some not included. In the table there are 60,000 to 75,000 clones, around nine tenths of which are singletons. Sample: PBMCs. Receptors were obtained from a human donor in good health. Some clones in this sample may be carry-over from other donors' samples.

The rearrangement joins TRBV6-1 to TRBJ2-5; 7 bases align to TRBD1. The ends lost 8 bases at V and 5 bases at J; junction bases unmatched: 14. This CDR3 spans 15 amino acids. Germline V lookup: CDR1 MNHNS, CDR2 SASEGT. Written as DNA, the CDR3 is TGTGCCAGCGTGGCGGGTCAGGGGGTGCGGGAGACCCAGTACTTC. Encoded protein: CASVAGQGVRETQYF.

The chain carries TRBV5-1 and TRBJ2-2, with D perhaps matching TRBD2 (5 bases). Between the trimmed V and J ends, which lost 5 bases and 4 bases, there was a span of 18 bases. This CDR3 spans 16 amino acids. Per the germline V gene, CDR1 is SGHRS and CDR2 is YFSETQ. The CDR3 nucleotides are TGCGCCAGCAGGAAAGAGCGGACTCGAGGCACCGGGGAGCTGTTTTTT. Translation gives CASRKERTRGTGELFF.